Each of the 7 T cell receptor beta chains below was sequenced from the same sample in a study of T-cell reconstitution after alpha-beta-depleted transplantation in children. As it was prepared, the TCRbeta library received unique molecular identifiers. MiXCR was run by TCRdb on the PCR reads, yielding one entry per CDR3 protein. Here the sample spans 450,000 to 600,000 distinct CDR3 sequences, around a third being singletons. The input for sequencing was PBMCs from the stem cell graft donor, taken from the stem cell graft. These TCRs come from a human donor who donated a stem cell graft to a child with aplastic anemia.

The CDR3 is CASSQGIAGNQPQHF. The CDR3 DNA reads as TGTGCCAGCAGTCAAGGGATTGCCGGCAATCAGCCCCAGCATTTT. The gene calls are TRBV6-1 and TRBJ1-5; no firm D call. V was pared by 5 bases and J by 2 bases, with 13 bases between. The germline V gene has CDR1 MNHNS and CDR2 SASEGT. The CDR3 has 15 residues.

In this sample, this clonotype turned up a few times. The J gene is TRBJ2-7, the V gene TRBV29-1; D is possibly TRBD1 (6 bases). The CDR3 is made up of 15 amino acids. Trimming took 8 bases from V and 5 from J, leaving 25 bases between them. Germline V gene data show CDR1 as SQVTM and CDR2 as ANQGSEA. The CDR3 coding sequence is TGCAGCCCCGGCCACCTTGGACAGCCGAGACACGAGCAGTACGTC. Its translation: CSPGHLGQPRHEQYV.

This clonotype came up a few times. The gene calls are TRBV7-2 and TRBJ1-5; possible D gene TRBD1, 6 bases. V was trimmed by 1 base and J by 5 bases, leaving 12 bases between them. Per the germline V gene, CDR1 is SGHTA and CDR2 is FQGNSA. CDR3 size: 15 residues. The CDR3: CASSLGVRGYQPQHF. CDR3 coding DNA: TGTGCCAGCAGCTTAGGTGTCAGGGGTTATCAGCCCCAGCATTTT.

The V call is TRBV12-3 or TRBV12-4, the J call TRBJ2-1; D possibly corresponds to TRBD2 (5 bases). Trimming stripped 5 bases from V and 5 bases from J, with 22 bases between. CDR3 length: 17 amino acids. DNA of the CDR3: TGTGCCAGCAGTCCCGGAAATGGACTGAGCGCCCACAATGAGCAGTTCTTC. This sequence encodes CASSPGNGLSAHNEQFF.

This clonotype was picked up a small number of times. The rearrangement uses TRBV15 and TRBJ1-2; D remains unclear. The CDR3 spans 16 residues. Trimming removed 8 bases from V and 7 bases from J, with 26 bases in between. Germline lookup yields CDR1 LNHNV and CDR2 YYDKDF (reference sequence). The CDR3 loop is CATEALGSLIHGGYTF. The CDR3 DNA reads TGTGCCACCGAGGCGCTGGGATCATTAATCCACGGTGGCTACACCTTC. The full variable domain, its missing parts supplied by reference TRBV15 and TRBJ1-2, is DAMVIQNPRYQVTQFGKPVTLSCSQTLNHNVMYWYQQKSSQAPKLLFHYYDKDFNNEADTPDNFQSRRPNTSFCFLDIRSPGLGDTAMYLCATEALGSLIHGGYTFGSGTRLTVV.

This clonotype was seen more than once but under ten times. The CDR3 nucleotides read TGTGCCAGCAGGGAAGCCGGGACACTTTTCTATGGCTACACCTTC. It specifies CASREAGTLFYGYTF. The gene calls are TRBV27 and TRBJ1-2; D is possibly TRBD1 (6 bases). V was shortened by 6 bases and J by 4 bases, with 18 bases between the two germline ends. Looked up from germline, CDR1 is MNHEY and CDR2 is SMNVEV (reference sequence). The CDR3 loop spans 15 amino acids.

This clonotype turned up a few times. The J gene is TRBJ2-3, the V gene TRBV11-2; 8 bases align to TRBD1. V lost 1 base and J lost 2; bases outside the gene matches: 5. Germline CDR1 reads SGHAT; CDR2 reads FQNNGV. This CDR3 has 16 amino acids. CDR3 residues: CASSLAGRGLTDTQYF. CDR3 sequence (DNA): TGTGCCAGCAGCTTAGCGGGCAGGGGGCTCACAGATACGCAGTATTTT.